This T cell receptor beta chain was observed in a study of blood T cell repertoires in COVID-19. In the study overall: Specimens from acute and convalescent COVID-19 originated in the United States, Italy and Spain. T cells, B-cell-depleted T cells, or PBMCs provided the cDNA or gDNA that served as material.

In the original workflow: It was from reference gene primer amplification that nucleated cell counts were estimated. Clones were sequenced by immunoSEQ multiplex PCR, and TCRdb holds only the in-frame ones, with some missing. The DNA was the basis for D and trimming; V, J and clone size are from that table. The repertoire has about 280,000 clones, about nine tenths of them found once; the top ten carry about 2%. The CDR3 runs to 15 residues. Germline V gene data show CDR1 as MDHEN and CDR2 as SYDVKM. Losses at the gene ends were 7 bases for V and 6 bases for J; bases not matched to a gene: 13. The rearrangement joins TRBV28 to TRBJ2-7; TRBD2 matches 9 bases. This TCR derives from a woman between 45 and 60 years old who had recovered from COVID-19. The sequenced sample consisted of peripheral blood. The CDR3 region is CASTEPRGRAFEQYF. CDR3 nucleotides: TGTGCCAGCACTGAACCCCGCGGGAGGGCCTTCGAGCAGTACTTC.